This T cell receptor (beta chain) stems from a study of identical twins. TCRdb re-derived calls from the 5' RACE reads in MiXCR, one entry per CDR3 protein. The sample records about 550,000 distinct CDR3 sequences, around 24% being singletons. This same sample was also taken into another study, of yellow fever vaccine responses in identical twins.

The TCR was taken from a woman in her late teens or twenties in good health. The sample comprised CD4+ T cells sorted from blood.

The CDR3 region is CASSLPTVHTGELFF. CDR3 nucleotides: TGTGCCAGCAGCTTACCGACAGTACACACCGGGGAGCTGTTTTTT. V is TRBV7-9 and J is TRBJ2-2; tentatively, D is TRBD1 (5 bases). The V and J ends lost 2 bases and 3 bases respectively, with 10 bases between them. The CDR3 runs 15 residues. Per germline, CDR1 SEHNR and CDR2 FQNEAQ (reference sequence). The complete variable domain, with remaining parts taken from reference TRBV7-9 and TRBJ2-2, reads DTGVSQNPRHKITKRGQNVTFRCDPISEHNRLYWYRQTLGQGPEFLTYFQNEAQLEKSRLLSDRFSAERPKGSFSTLEIQRTEQGDSAMYLCASSLPTVHTGELFFGEGSRLTVL.